The present entry profiles one T cell receptor (beta chain) with its context. Its antigen remains unknown. These data belong to a study of T cells in Graves' hyperthyroidism and ophthalmopathy. Amplification targeted TCR beta CDR3 regions from RNA transcripts. A first-round RT-PCR of the TCR CDR3 used the HTBI primer set. TCRdb itself ran the multiplex PCR reads through MiXCR, one entry per CDR3 protein. The sample contains 350,000 or so distinct CDR3 sequences, 15% to 20% of which appear only once. The CDR3 is 14 residues long. V dropped 4 bases and J dropped 4 bases, with 12 bases sitting between them. Germline V gives CDR1 KGHDR, CDR2 SFDVKD. Study findings and constraints: Using 13 V-J features, a model discriminated ophthalmopathy from stable hyperthyroidism. Blood samples included most of the expanded thyroid clonotypes exceeding 0.001.

Patients were excluded because of uncontrolled infection, other autoimmune disease, pregnancy or lactation. This receptor was identified in a middle-aged woman with Graves' ophthalmopathy. The rearrangement links TRBV24-1 to TRBJ1-2; unclear D gene. The source material was blood. DNA of the CDR3: TGTGCCACCAGTGAGAAGGGTGAGGGCTATGGCTACACCTTC. This encodes CATSEKGEGYGYTF.